This entry features one T cell receptor beta chain sequence. Its matching antigen is unknown. These data are taken from a study of T-cell memory formation after mild COVID-19. Study-wide results and limits: Clones contracting over day 15 to 85 were CD4/CD8 balanced, with later expanders leaning CD4+.

TCRdb ran MiXCR on the 5' RACE reads and lists one entry per CDR3 protein. The sample yields approximately 500,000 distinct CDR3 sequences, around 25% seen once. The CDR3 is made up of 11 amino acids. Trimming took 3 bases from V and 7 from J, leaving 7 bases between them. Germline assignment: CDR1 MNHNS and CDR2 SASEGT. What was sequenced was PBMCs or a T cell subset sorted from them (not recorded which). This sequence was found in an adult woman who had mild COVID-19 (a few samples of this study predate the infection). Cell type and time point are not known. This sequence joins TRBV6-1 and TRBJ2-7; D unresolved. CDR3 residues: CASSDWAEQYF. The CDR3 DNA reads as TGTGCCAGCAGTGACTGGGCGGAGCAGTACTTC.